This T cell receptor (beta chain) stems from a study of OX40 agonist ivuxolimab in advanced cancers. Using immunoSEQ multiplex PCR, the repertoire was profiled, and TCRdb retains in-frame clones only, with some absent. The table shows around 76,000 clones, with about 93% occurring only once. Trimming at V came to 4 bases and at J to 0 bases, leaving 3 bases not matched to a gene. Germline lookup yields CDR1 SGHNT and CDR2 YYREEE (reference sequence). The CDR3 loop spans 15 amino acids. Here the sequenced sample was CD4+ or CD8+ T cells sorted from blood, taken in a trial of the OX40 agonist ivuxolimab. The source of this sequence is an adult with an advanced solid tumor such as melanoma, head and neck, liver or kidney cancer. The rearrangement links TRBV5-4 to TRBJ2-1, with 8 bases matching TRBD2. This CDR3 is CASSMSGSSYNEQFF. The CDR3 bases are TGTGCCAGCAGCATGAGCGGGAGCTCCTACAATGAGCAGTTCTTC.